The 3 T cell receptor beta chains below all came from one sample that was sequenced in a study of blood T cell repertoires in COVID-19. The assay was immunoSEQ multiplex PCR, and TCRdb's table has in-frame clones only and misses some. The data show over 150,000 clones, around 86% seen once. Sequencing used peripheral blood. These receptors originate from a woman between 65 and 79 years old with COVID-19, enrolled during active disease.

This clone was seen once. The chain combines TRBV5-1 with TRBJ1-1; D uncertain. The CDR3 is 15 amino acids. The germline CDR1 and CDR2 sequences are SGHRS and YFSETQ. V lost 1 base to trimming and J lost 8 bases, with 18 bases between them. The CDR3 DNA sequence: TGCGCCAGCAGCTTGAATGGACGGGAACGGGCAGAAGCTTTCTTT. It is translated as CASSLNGRERAEAFF.

The chain joins TRBV6-2 or TRBV6-3 to TRBJ2-4; D is unclear. CDR3 length: 16 residues. The V end lost 2 bases, the J end lost 2 bases, and 13 bases lay between the germline ends. Germline V gene sequence: CDR1 MNHEY, CDR2 SVGEGT. Here the CDR3 DNA reads TGTGCCAGCAGTTACGGTCTTGAACAGACCAAAAACATTCAGTACTTC. Protein: CASSYGLEQTKNIQYF.

Only one count was recorded for this clone. The chain links TRBV4-3 to TRBJ2-3, with 14 nucleotides matching TRBD2. The ends lost 4 bases at V and 4 bases at J; junction bases unmatched: 4. The CDR3 loop spans 16 amino acids. Per germline, CDR1 LGHNA and CDR2 YSLEER. The CDR3: CASSPVTSGRADTQYF. Written as DNA, the CDR3 is TGCGCCAGCAGCCCCGTGACTAGCGGGAGGGCAGATACGCAGTATTTT.